This TCR beta chain was found in a study of shared clonotypes between healthy human individuals. Study context: Two women and a few men aged 18 to 49 served as donors.

Naive-designated CD8 cells lacked CD45RO, were positively enriched for CCR7, and omitted terminally differentiated effector memory CD45RA+ cells. Healthy HIV-negative adults without recent acute infections or vaccinations served as donors. This CDR3 region has 15 residues. Germline V gives CDR1 SEHNR, CDR2 FQNEAQ (reference sequence). Trimming at V came to 5 bases and at J to 2 bases, leaving 5 bases not matched to a gene. Measured with immunoSEQ multiplex PCR; TCRdb has only the in-frame clones, and not every one. The sample has more than 2 million clones, roughly 95% seen once. The genes are TRBV7-9 and TRBJ2-1, with 8 bases matching TRBD2. This receptor was obtained from a man aged 18-30 years in good health. Some clones in this sample may be carry-over from other donors' samples. The sample consisted of naive CD8+ T cells from PBMCs. The DNA of the CDR3 is TGTGCCAGCAGCCAATTAGCGGGAACCTACAATGAGCAGTTCTTC. It codes for CASSQLAGTYNEQFF.